Below, 20 T cell receptor beta chains from the same sample are listed, as sequenced in a study of Tregs in tolerant kidney transplant recipients. Sequenced by immunoSEQ multiplex PCR; TCRdb stores in-frame clones only, minus some. The sample consists of more than 75,000 clones, over 85% of them appearing once. The sequencing used CD4+ T cells from blood, collected before the transplant. These receptors were collected from a human donor who received a combined kidney and bone marrow transplant.

The V and J genes are TRBV7-3 and TRBJ2-2; unclear D gene. This CDR3 comprises 16 residues. V lost 1 base and J lost 1, with 10 bases in between. The germline gives CDR1 SGHTA, CDR2 FQGTGA. In DNA form, the CDR3 reads TGTGCCAGCAGCTTAAAACTCGATAGGAACACCGGGGAGCTGTTTTTT. Amino acid sequence: CASSLKLDRNTGELFF.

This chain links TRBV7-9 with TRBJ2-7, with a weak D call TRBD2 (7 bases). The germline V gene encodes CDR1 SEHNR and CDR2 FQNEAQ (reference sequence). The CDR3 loop spans 13 amino acids. V lost 8 bases and J lost 5, with 16 bases in between. CDR3 DNA sequence: TGTGCCAGCTGCCCGGGGGGCAGCAACGAGCAGTACTTC. As protein: CASCPGGSNEQYF.

The J gene is TRBJ2-5, the V gene TRBV2; 9 bases match TRBD2. Germline loops: CDR1 SNHLY, CDR2 FYNNEI. The length of the CDR3 is 15 residues. Germline trimming cut 4 bases from V and 5 bases from J; bases unmatched to any gene: 8. Here the CDR3 reads CASSALAGRRETQYF. Here the CDR3 DNA reads TGTGCCAGCAGTGCCCTAGCGGGAAGGCGGGAGACCCAGTACTTC.

This clone was seen only once. The rearrangement links TRBV5-4 to TRBJ2-4, with 13 bases matching TRBD2. J lost 5 bases, V lost 0 bases, and 8 bases had no gene match. Looked up from germline, CDR1 is SGHNT and CDR2 is YYREEE (reference sequence). This CDR3 is built from 18 residues. CDR3 sequence reads: CASSLGAGTSGAENIQYF. The CDR3 DNA reads TGTGCCAGCAGCTTGGGTGCGGGGACTAGCGGGGCGGAAAACATTCAGTACTTC.

V is TRBV4-3 and J is TRBJ1-1; TRBD1 might be the D (5 bases). The CDR3 is made up of 14 amino acids. Trimming shortened V by 5 bases and J by 3 bases, and 13 bases separated the two germline ends. CDR1 is LGHNA, CDR2 YSLEER, per germline. The CDR3: CASSSTGVYTEAFF. The CDR3 DNA reads as TGCGCCAGCAGCTCTACAGGAGTTTACACTGAAGCTTTCTTT.

This clone was observed a single time. The V call is TRBV2, the J call TRBJ2-1; D is possibly TRBD1 (6 bases). The CDR3 is made up of 15 amino acids. CDR1 and CDR2 from the germline V gene are SNHLY and FYNNEI. V lost 6 bases and J 4 bases, leaving 16 bases between the germline ends. CDR3 loop: CASRVGRGPYNEQFF. DNA of the CDR3: TGTGCCAGCAGAGTGGGCAGGGGACCTTACAATGAGCAGTTCTTC.

The CDR3, as DNA: TGTGCCAGCAGCGCCTGGACTAGGGGCGAGCAGTACTTC. As protein: CASSAWTRGEQYF. The rearrangement links TRBV7-2 to TRBJ2-7; 7 bases map to TRBD2. Germline lookup yields CDR1 SGHTA and CDR2 FQGNSA. The junction had 7 bases not matched to a gene; V was cut back by 5 bases and J by 6 bases. The CDR3 extends over 13 amino acids.

The J gene is TRBJ1-1, the V gene TRBV5-1; D possibly corresponds to TRBD1 (5 bases). There are 16 residues in the CDR3. CDR1 is SGHRS and CDR2 is YFSETQ in the germline V gene. Trimming cost V 3 bases and J 0 bases, with 15 bases left between them. This CDR3 reads CASSSGWGRLNTEAFF. The CDR3 DNA sequence: TGCGCCAGCAGCTCGGGTTGGGGCAGACTGAACACTGAAGCTTTCTTT.

The V and J genes are TRBV7-3 and TRBJ2-3, with D possibly matching TRBD1 (5 bases). V lost 6 bases and J 2 bases, leaving 6 bases between the germline ends. Per germline, CDR1 SGHTA and CDR2 FQGTGA. This CDR3 has 12 residues. Written as DNA, the CDR3 is TGTGCCAGCAGTGGGGCCACAGATACGCAGTATTTT. Its translation is CASSGATDTQYF.

The chain combines TRBV7-6 with TRBJ2-7, with TRBD2 as a possible D gene (6 bases). This CDR3 spans 14 amino acids. Per germline, CDR1 SGHVS and CDR2 FNYEAQ. V lost 5 bases and J 3 bases, leaving 14 bases between the germline ends. The CDR3 DNA sequence: TGTGCCAGCAGCACCCCGGGACTCAACTACGAGCAGTACTTC. Translating gives CASSTPGLNYEQYF.

This chain uses TRBV28 with TRBJ1-2; 8 bases match TRBD1. The CDR3 has 14 amino acids. J gave up 8 bases and V 5 bases, and 10 bases lay outside the gene matches. Looked up from germline, CDR1 is MDHEN and CDR2 is SYDVKM. The CDR3 DNA is TGTGCCAGCAGTCCCCAGGGGGCGTGGAAAGGCTACACCTTC. Translated: CASSPQGAWKGYTF.

J is TRBJ1-1 and V is TRBV4-3; 9 bases agree with TRBD1. V was pared by 3 bases and J by 5 bases, with 16 bases of the junction left unmatched. This CDR3 is 18 amino acids long. CDR1 LGHNA and CDR2 YSLEER come from the germline V gene. The CDR3 DNA reads TGCGCCAGCAGCCATGCCCGGGGACAGGGATATAGAGGAACTGAAGCTTTCTTT. Residues: CASSHARGQGYRGTEAFF.

The chain is built from TRBV29-1 and TRBJ2-3; 8 nucleotides match TRBD1. Germline V gene data show CDR1 as SQVTM and CDR2 as ANQGSEA. Trimming took 7 bases from V and 3 from J; bases not matched to a gene: 6. There are 13 residues in the CDR3. CDR3 protein: CSGDTGGTDTQYF. CDR3 in DNA: TGCAGCGGCGATACAGGGGGGACAGATACGCAGTATTTT.

The rearrangement uses TRBV7-2 and TRBJ2-3; unclear D gene. The germline CDR1 and CDR2 sequences are SGHTA and FQGNSA. This CDR3 has 12 residues. V lost 0 bases, J lost 4 bases, and 2 bases lay in between. This CDR3 reads CASSLAADTQYF. CDR3 nucleotide sequence: TGTGCCAGCAGCTTAGCCGCAGATACGCAGTATTTT.

CDR3 sequence (DNA): TGTGCCAGCAGGGCTCGGGAGGGCGGGTACGAGCAGTACTTC. Translated, it gives CASRAREGGYEQYF. This chain connects TRBV2 to TRBJ2-5, with 8 positions matching TRBD2. Matching the DNA end better, TRBJ2-7 makes the J call doubtful. The CDR3 covers 14 residues. Germline CDR1 SNHLY, CDR2 FYNNEI.

V usage is TRBV19 and J usage is TRBJ2-4; weak D call: TRBD1 (5 bases). Trimming removed 3 bases from V and 0 bases from J, with 9 bases in between. Germline V CDR1 and CDR2: LNHDA, SQIVND (reference sequence). The CDR3 covers 15 residues. As DNA, the CDR3 is TGTGCCAGTAGTATTGGACACATAGCCAAAAACATTCAGTACTTC. Residues: CASSIGHIAKNIQYF.

The genes are TRBV5-1 and TRBJ2-3; 13 nucleotides agree with TRBD2. Trimming at V came to 5 bases and at J to 1 base, leaving 4 bases not matched to a gene. CDR3 length: 16 amino acids. Germline V gene data show CDR1 as SGHRS and CDR2 as YFSETQ. CDR3 residues: CASRTGTSGGTDTQYF. CDR3 in DNA: TGCGCCAGCAGAACTGGGACTAGCGGGGGCACAGATACGCAGTATTTT.

This chain joins TRBV9 and TRBJ2-1, with TRBD2 matching 9 bases. Germline V lookup: CDR1 SGDLS, CDR2 YYNGEE. CDR3 length equals 18 residues. The V gene end was trimmed by 1 base and the J gene end by 5 bases; junction bases not matched to a gene: 13. The CDR3: CASSVLAGGLLAHNEQFF. The CDR3 DNA is TGTGCCAGCAGCGTACTGGCGGGAGGGTTATTGGCCCACAATGAGCAGTTCTTC.

This chain links TRBV2 with TRBJ1-1, with TRBD1 matching 8 bases. CDR3 length equals 15 residues. V lost 6 bases and J lost 3; bases outside the gene matches: 9. The germline V gene has CDR1 SNHLY and CDR2 FYNNEI. The chain's CDR3 is CASRGRGRLYTEAFF. The CDR3 DNA follows: TGTGCCAGCAGGGGCAGGGGGCGCTTGTACACTGAAGCTTTCTTT. The complete variable domain, with remaining parts taken from reference TRBV2 and TRBJ1-1, reads EPEVTQTPSHQVTQMGQEVILRCVPISNHLYFYWYRQILGQKVEFLVSFYNNEISEKSEIFDDQFSVERPDGSNFTLKIRSTKLEDSAMYFCASRGRGRLYTEAFFGQGTRLTVV.

The chain recombines TRBV11-2 with TRBJ2-3; 9 bases map to TRBD2. Germline lookup yields CDR1 SGHAT and CDR2 FQNNGV. V shed 11 bases and J 6 bases; nucleotides not matched to a gene: 15. The CDR3 extends over 15 amino acids. CDR3 loop: CAGARSGTSSDTQYF. The CDR3 DNA reads as TGTGCCGGCGCCCGATCCGGGACTAGCTCGGATACGCAGTATTTT.